This T cell receptor (beta chain) was obtained from a study of technical replicates of blood from a handful of donors. The data were produced by immunoSEQ multiplex PCR, yet TCRdb's version contains in-frame clones alone and is incomplete. The sample holds about 94,000 clones, more than 90% seen once. This CDR3 comprises 16 residues. The junction had 10 bases not matched to a gene; V was cut back by 4 bases and J by 6 bases. Germline-derived CDR1 and CDR2 are MNHEY and SVGAGI. Input material: T cells isolated from PBMCs. The rearrangement uses TRBV6-5 and TRBJ2-2, with 8 bases that match TRBD1. The source is a human donor in good health. The CDR3 reads CASSSTGANRAGELFF. In nucleotides, the CDR3 is TGTGCCAGCAGTTCGACAGGGGCAAACCGCGCCGGGGAGCTGTTTTTT.